The entry that follows covers one T cell receptor beta chain sequence. The antigen remains unidentified. Peripheral blood came from all dose cohorts at three timepoints. From germline, CDR1 is SGDLS and CDR2 YYNGEE. The CDR3 covers 14 residues. Trimming removed 0 bases at V and 2 bases at J, with 6 bases between. These data originate in a study of OX40 agonist ivuxolimab in advanced cancers. Broader study findings: Expanded clones were, on average, more numerous in CD8+ T cells than in CD4+. In the 0.1 to 3.0 mg/kg range, CD4+ and CD8+ blood T cells had expanded clonally by week 6.

Using immunoSEQ multiplex PCR, the repertoire was profiled, and TCRdb retains in-frame clones only, with some absent. The repertoire consists of around 5,900 clones, with roughly 80% occurring once and the leading ten covering 9.5% to 15%. Source: CD4+ or CD8+ T cells sorted from blood, taken in a trial of the OX40 agonist ivuxolimab. The chain combines TRBV9 with TRBJ1-3; D remains unclear. The sequence was collected from an adult with an advanced solid tumor such as melanoma, head and neck, liver or kidney cancer. CDR3 protein: CASSVGGAGNTIYF. The CDR3, as DNA: TGTGCCAGCAGCGTAGGCGGAGCTGGAAACACCATATATTTT.